The rows below give T cell receptor beta chains drawn from one sample of a study of control samples from healthy donors and cancer patients. Profiled with immunoSEQ multiplex PCR; TCRdb holds only in-frame clones, not every one. Seen here are about 110,000 clones, around nine tenths observed once, and the top ten hold 3.7%. Sequenced: PBMCs. The receptors were sampled from a woman aged 55-75 years with lung cancer. Each CDR3 is given with its conserved first and last residue. The D gene is left open where the match is weak. Not every row has a clone size; where given, it reads once, few, many or a size class.

>TRBV2|TRBJ2-2|14|.|.
CASRGSSNTGELFF
TGTGCCAGCAGGGGGTCCTCAAACACCGGGGAGCTGTTTTTT
>TRBV24-1|TRBJ2-7|19|TRBD2|.
CATSDPGTSGSGSSYEQYF
TGTGCCACCAGTGATCCCGGGACTAGCGGGAGCGGGAGCTCCTACGAGCAGTACTTC
>TRBV11-3|TRBJ2-1|15|TRBD2|few
CASSLTSGTGNEQFF
TGTGCCAGCAGCTTGACTAGCGGGACGGGCAATGAGCAGTTCTTC
>TRBV19|TRBJ2-3|17|.|.
CANHRPVRGGPTDTQYF
TGTGCCAATCACCGACCCGTGAGGGGGGGGCCTACAGATACGCAGTATTTT
>TRBV15|TRBJ1-2|13|.|.
CATSFQSNYGYTF
TGTGCCACCAGTTTTCAGTCTAACTATGGCTACACCTTC
>TRBV15|TRBJ1-4|14|TRBD1|few
CATSSGTGNEKLFF
TGTGCCACCAGCAGCGGGACAGGGAATGAAAAACTGTTTTTT
>TRBV19|TRBJ1-5|15|.|once
CASSPPGTQRQPQHF
TGTGCCAGTAGTCCGCCCGGGACCCAGAGGCAGCCCCAGCATTTT
>TRBV25-1|TRBJ1-1|13|.|.
CASRGGANTEAFF
TGTGCCAGCAGGGGTGGGGCGAACACTGAAGCTTTCTTT
>TRBV4-2|TRBJ2-7|14|.|.
CASSQGHFLNEQYF
TGTGCCAGCAGCCAAGGACACTTTCTAAACGAGCAGTACTTC
>TRBV9|TRBJ2-7|15|TRBD2|once
CASSVGGDYAYEQYF
TGTGCCAGCAGCGTAGGGGGGGACTACGCCTACGAGCAGTACTTC
>TRBV5-4|TRBJ1-6|14|.|.
CASSQTALNSPLHF
TGTGCCAGCAGCCAGACAGCGCTGAATTCACCCCTCCACTTT
>TRBV18|TRBJ2-5|12|.|.
CASSPNSETQYF
TGTGCCAGCTCACCAAATTCAGAGACCCAGTACTTC
>TRBV7-2|TRBJ2-5|15|TRBD2|.
CASSLGLAQQETQYF
TGTGCCAGCAGCCTAGGACTAGCCCAACAAGAGACCCAGTACTTC
>TRBV24-1|TRBJ2-1|17|TRBD2|.
CATSDPKSGRAMNEQFF
TGTGCCACCAGTGATCCTAAAAGCGGGAGGGCCATGAATGAGCAGTTCTTC
>TRBV4-3|TRBJ2-2|17|.|.
CASSQDTGVGNTGELFF
TGCGCCAGCAGCCAAGATACGGGGGTGGGAAACACCGGGGAGCTGTTTTTT
>TRBV7-2|TRBJ2-7|13|.|.
CASSLDASYEQYF
TGTGCCAGCAGCTTAGATGCCTCCTACGAGCAGTACTTC
>TRBV5-1|TRBJ1-1|14|.|.
CASSPDILNTEAFF
TGCGCCAGCAGCCCGGACATTTTGAACACTGAAGCTTTCTTT
>TRBV7-8|TRBJ2-1|17|.|.
CASSFRAKDFPGNEQFF
TGTGCCAGCAGCTTCCGAGCGAAAGATTTCCCAGGGAATGAGCAGTTCTTC
>TRBV7-8|TRBJ2-2|13|.|.
CASSLSDTGELFF
TGTGCCAGCAGCTTATCGGACACCGGGGAGCTGTTTTTT
>TRBV19|TRBJ2-5|17|TRBD1|.
CASSPPRQGLTTETQYF
TGTGCCAGTAGTCCACCCCGACAGGGTCTAACAACAGAGACCCAGTACTTC
>TRBV14|TRBJ1-1|14|.|.
CASSQEIARSEAFF
TGTGCCAGCAGCCAAGAAATTGCGCGGTCGGAAGCTTTCTTT
>TRBV19|TRBJ2-4|15|TRBD1|.
CASSEGRTGGNIQYF
TGTGCCAGTAGTGAAGGGAGGACAGGGGGAAACATTCAGTACTTC
>TRBV4-1|TRBJ1-2|13|.|.
CASRGKEVYGYTF
TGCGCCAGCAGGGGGAAGGAGGTTTATGGCTACACCTTC
>TRBV12-2|TRBJ1-2|11|.|.
CAPRSNYGYTF
TGTGCCCCGAGGTCAAACTATGGCTACACCTTC